This T cell receptor beta chain originates from a study of cytomegalovirus exposure and HLA in healthy donors. Germline CDR1 and CDR2: SEHNR and FQNEAQ (reference sequence). The CDR3 length is 15 residues. The PCR had 60 Vbeta and 13 Jbeta primers. The assay was immunoSEQ multiplex PCR, and TCRdb's table has in-frame clones only and misses some. This table has about 160,000 clones, roughly 80% appearing once. To note about this clone: The junction shows a germline mismatch at one end, possibly a read error.

V and J are TRBV7-9 and TRBJ1-5; no clear D gene. The sample consisted of PBMCs. The clonotype comes from a male donor in good health and CMV-seropositive. The CDR3 protein is CSSSLAGGVNQPQHF. The CDR3 nucleotides read TGTTCCAGCAGCTTAGCCGGCGGGGTCAATCAGCCCCAGCATTTT.